The 29 T cell receptor beta chains below were found in one sample sequenced in a study of cytomegalovirus exposure and HLA in healthy donors. The PCR ran on 60 Vbeta and 13 Jbeta primers. TCRdb's table, derived via immunoSEQ multiplex PCR, lists solely in-frame clones and lacks some. The repertoire table contains over 55,000 clones. Sequencing was done on a sample of PBMCs. The receptors come from a boy between 5 and 17 years old in good health and CMV-seronegative.

The chain employs TRBV7-7 and TRBJ2-1, with 8 bases matching TRBD2. Germline V gene lookup returns CDR1 SSHAT and CDR2 FNYEAQ (reference sequence). The CDR3 has 15 amino acids. V gave up 2 bases and J gave up 3 bases; unmatched junction bases: 3. CDR3 DNA sequence: TGTGCCAGCAGCTTAACTAGCGGCGACTACAATGAGCAGTTCTTC. Translating it yields CASSLTSGDYNEQFF.

The V call is TRBV7-8, the J call TRBJ2-7; possible D gene TRBD2, 6 bases. Trimming removed 0 bases at V and 4 bases at J, with 10 bases between. Germline CDR1 reads SGHVS; CDR2 reads FQNEAQ. This CDR3 region has 14 residues. The DNA of the CDR3 is TGTGCCAGCAGCTTAGCGTTGCGGGATTACGAGCAGTACTTC. Protein product: CASSLALRDYEQYF.

The chain employs TRBV5-1 and TRBJ1-6; TRBD1 is a possible D gene (6 bases). Trimming left V 2 bases short and J 0 bases short, with 12 bases between. Germline V gives CDR1 SGHRS, CDR2 YFSETQ. The CDR3 consists of 17 residues. In nucleotides, the CDR3 is TGCGCCAGCAGCTTAAGGGACACGAGCTCCTATAATTCACCCCTCCACTTT. This translates into CASSLRDTSSYNSPLHF.

The genes are TRBV6-5 and TRBJ2-6; the D is unclear. Between the trimmed V and J ends, which lost 7 bases and 4 bases, there was a span of 2 bases. The CDR3 sequence is 11 residues long. Germline V gives CDR1 MNHEY, CDR2 SVGAGI. This chain's CDR3 is CASTGANVLTF. As DNA, the CDR3 is TGTGCCAGCACGGGGGCCAACGTCCTGACTTTC.

CDR3 amino acids: CASSRAGTGNYEQYF. The CDR3 bases are TGTGCCAGTAGTAGAGCCGGGACAGGGAACTACGAGCAGTACTTC. The chain is built from TRBV19 and TRBJ2-7, with 9 bases lining up with TRBD1. CDR3 length: 15 residues. The trim removed 4 bases at V and 3 bases at J, leaving 7 bases unmatched. Germline V CDR1 and CDR2: LNHDA, SQIVND (reference sequence).

The V and J genes are TRBV30 and TRBJ2-7, with D maybe TRBD1 (5 bases). The ends were cut back, 3 bases at V and 1 base at J, with 16 bases in the middle. The germline CDR1 and CDR2 sequences are GTSNPN and SVGIG (reference sequence). The CDR3 has 15 amino acids. CDR3 region: CAWSQNSAGSYEQYF. The DNA for the CDR3 is TGTGCCTGGAGCCAAAATTCGGCAGGGTCCTACGAGCAGTACTTC.

The rearrangement links TRBV5-1 to TRBJ2-3, with D maybe TRBD2 (5 bases). V was pared by 5 bases and J by 6 bases, with 19 bases between. Looked up from germline, CDR1 is SGHRS and CDR2 is YFSETQ. CDR3 length: 15 amino acids. CDR3 region: CASRTDEEKRDTQYF. In nucleotides, the CDR3 is TGCGCCAGCAGAACTGACGAAGAAAAGCGGGATACGCAGTATTTT.

The rearrangement links TRBV5-6 to TRBJ1-2, with 8 bases that match TRBD1. The CDR3 covers 15 residues. CDR1 is SGHDT and CDR2 is YYEEEE in the germline V gene. Germline trimming cut 2 bases from V and 5 bases from J; bases unmatched to any gene: 8. This chain's CDR3 is CASSFAGQGPYGYTF. In nucleotides, the CDR3 is TGTGCCAGCAGCTTCGCCGGACAGGGCCCTTATGGCTACACCTTC.

The chain is built from TRBV6-5 and TRBJ1-4; D might be TRBD1 (5 bases). V was cut by 6 bases and J by 6 bases, with 17 bases left in between. CDR3 length equals 15 residues. The germline CDR1 and CDR2 sequences are MNHEY and SVGAGI. The CDR3 is CASRPQVLGDEKLFF. The CDR3, as DNA: TGTGCCAGCAGACCACAGGTTTTAGGGGATGAAAAACTGTTTTTT.

The rearrangement links TRBV29-1 to TRBJ2-1; 9 positions agree with TRBD2. V was pared by 6 bases and J by 5 bases, with 8 bases of the junction left unmatched. The CDR3 consists of 14 residues. From germline, CDR1 is SQVTM and CDR2 ANQGSEA. CDR3 sequence reads: CSVRGGRENNEQFF. The CDR3 bases are TGCAGCGTCCGGGGCGGGAGGGAGAACAATGAGCAGTTCTTC.

J is TRBJ2-1 and V is TRBV4-2; 13 bases line up with TRBD2. The CDR3 loop spans 16 amino acids. CDR1 is LGHNA and CDR2 is YNFKEQ in the germline V gene. Unmatched junction bases numbered 6, after V lost 1 base and J lost 9 bases. In nucleotides, the CDR3 is TGTGCCAGCAGCCAAGGGACTAGCGGGAGAGCGGGTGAGCAGTTCTTC. This sequence encodes CASSQGTSGRAGEQFF.

Here the CDR3 reads CASSQIGGLGSYEQYF. The CDR3 DNA follows: TGTGCCAGCAGCCAGATTGGAGGGTTGGGGTCCTACGAGCAGTACTTC. The rearrangement uses TRBV4-2 and TRBJ2-7; D may be TRBD2 (6 bases). Looked up from germline, CDR1 is LGHNA and CDR2 is YNFKEQ. The V gene lost 3 bases and the J gene lost 1 base, with 16 bases spanning the gap. The length of the CDR3 is 16 residues.

V usage is TRBV5-4 and J usage is TRBJ1-1; tentative D call: TRBD1 (6 bases). Germline V gene lookup returns CDR1 SGHNT and CDR2 YYREEE (reference sequence). The V and J ends lost 4 bases and 1 base respectively, with 14 bases between them. The CDR3 is 15 residues long. CDR3 protein: CASSAYLGANTEAFF. DNA of the CDR3: TGTGCCAGCAGCGCCTATCTGGGGGCGAACACTGAAGCTTTCTTT.

The chain joins TRBV19 to TRBJ2-7; TRBD1 might be the D (6 bases). Trimming cost V 4 bases and J 1 base, with 11 bases left between them. Per the germline V gene, CDR1 is LNHDA and CDR2 is SQIVND (reference sequence). This CDR3 region has 14 residues. The CDR3 bases are TGTGCCAGTAGTAATCGACAGGTTTCCTACGAGCAGTACTTC. This translates into CASSNRQVSYEQYF.

The V and J genes are TRBV27 and TRBJ1-6; no clear D. V lost 2 bases, J lost 7 bases, and 18 bases lay in between. CDR1 and CDR2 from the germline V gene are MNHEY and SMNVEV (reference sequence). The CDR3 has 17 residues. CDR3 residues: CASSLTEPGDGNSPLHF. The CDR3 DNA sequence: TGTGCCAGCAGTTTAACTGAACCGGGAGATGGAAATTCACCCCTCCACTTT.

This chain connects TRBV6-1 to TRBJ1-2; 9 bases align to TRBD1. The CDR3 has 12 amino acids. Losses at the gene ends were 11 bases for V and 5 bases for J; bases not matched to a gene: 6. In germline, CDR1 is MNHNS, CDR2 SASEGT. The chain's CDR3 is CAVGDRDYGYTF. Here the CDR3 DNA reads TGTGCCGTGGGGGACAGGGATTATGGCTACACCTTC.

The rearrangement links TRBV9 to TRBJ2-2; tentatively, D is TRBD1 (5 bases). With 2 bases removed from V and 1 base from J, the gap between germline ends came to 12 bases. This CDR3 comprises 16 residues. Looked up from germline, CDR1 is SGDLS and CDR2 is YYNGEE. Written as DNA, the CDR3 is TGTGCCAGCAGCGTCGAAGGGGTAGTGAACACCGGGGAGCTGTTTTTT. It is translated as CASSVEGVVNTGELFF.

This rearrangement joins TRBV4-1 to TRBJ2-5; D unclear. The CDR3 totals 16 residues. Looked up from germline, CDR1 is MGHRA and CDR2 is YSYEKL. V dropped 0 bases and J dropped 2 bases, with 13 bases sitting between them. The CDR3 region is CASSQESGELQETQYF. Written as DNA, the CDR3 is TGCGCCAGCAGCCAAGAGTCCGGTGAGCTGCAAGAGACCCAGTACTTC.

The chain couples TRBV4-1 to TRBJ1-2; tentative D call: TRBD1 (6 bases). The CDR3 is 15 amino acids. Deletions cut 4 bases from V and 4 bases from J, with 16 bases between. Germline V gene lookup returns CDR1 MGHRA and CDR2 YSYEKL. CDR3 sequence: CASSLHGGYGYGYTF. CDR3 bases: TGCGCCAGCAGCCTACATGGGGGCTATGGCTATGGCTACACCTTC.

The chain is built from TRBV9 and TRBJ2-7, with 7 bases matching TRBD1. Germline loops: CDR1 SGDLS, CDR2 YYNGEE. Germline trimming cut 1 base from V and 4 bases from J; bases unmatched to any gene: 8. The CDR3 is made up of 15 amino acids. The CDR3 sequence: CASSVLSGGFYEQYF. The CDR3 nucleotides are TGTGCCAGCAGCGTACTGTCAGGGGGATTTTACGAGCAGTACTTC.

The chain employs TRBV7-9 and TRBJ2-1, with 7 positions matching TRBD1. This CDR3 has 13 amino acids. Germline lookup yields CDR1 SEHNR and CDR2 FQNEAQ (reference sequence). The CDR3 DNA reads TGTGCTTTGAGGACAGGATCTTACAATGAGCAGTTCTTC. Amino acid sequence: CALRTGSYNEQFF.

The V gene is TRBV6-8, the J gene TRBJ2-1; TRBD2 is a possible D gene (6 bases). The ends were cut back, 8 bases at V and 5 bases at J, with 31 bases in the middle. Germline CDR1 is MNHGY and CDR2 is SAAAGT. This CDR3 contains 19 residues. CDR3 loop: CASGYIGSYRERGDNEQFF. In nucleotides, the CDR3 is TGTGCCAGCGGATACATCGGCTCCTATCGAGAGCGCGGGGACAATGAGCAGTTCTTC.

The rearrangement joins TRBV9 to TRBJ2-1; no firm D call. CDR1 is SGDLS and CDR2 is YYNGEE in the germline V gene. Trimming took 0 bases from V and 6 from J, leaving 13 bases between them. The CDR3 contains 15 residues. The chain's CDR3 is CASSVVRSSGNEQFF. CDR3 coding DNA: TGTGCCAGCAGCGTAGTCCGATCGTCGGGCAATGAGCAGTTCTTC.

The chain couples TRBV20-1 to TRBJ1-1; D not resolved. The CDR3 covers 11 residues. V was cut by 5 bases and J by 0 bases, with 4 bases left in between. Germline V lookup: CDR1 DFQATT, CDR2 SNEGSKA (reference sequence). CDR3: CSARVNTEAFF. CDR3 bases: TGCAGTGCTCGGGTGAACACTGAAGCTTTCTTT.

The rearrangement links TRBV5-1 to TRBJ2-3, with 7 nucleotides matching TRBD2. CDR3 length: 17 residues. Looked up from germline, CDR1 is SGHRS and CDR2 is YFSETQ. V shed 0 bases, J shed 2 bases, and the junction held 9 bases outside the gene matches. The CDR3 region has the DNA TGCGCCAGCAGCTTGGCGCCTAGCGGTGAATTCACAGATACGCAGTATTTT. Its translation is CASSLAPSGEFTDTQYF.

The chain employs TRBV10-3 and TRBJ1-3; D not certain. The CDR3 length is 12 residues. Deletions cut 10 bases from V and 6 bases from J, with 13 bases between. CDR1 and CDR2 (germline): ENHRY, SYGVKD. The CDR3 nucleotides are TGTGCCACCAGAGAGCCAGAAAACACCATATATTTT. It translates to CATREPENTIYF.

CDR3 sequence reads: CASSSPGGGANEQFF. The CDR3 nucleotides read TGTGCCAGCAGCTCCCCTGGCGGGGGAGCCAATGAGCAGTTCTTC. The V gene is TRBV7-9, the J gene TRBJ2-1; 7 bases agree with TRBD2. CDR3 length: 15 amino acids. Trimming cost V 4 bases and J 6 bases; bases outside gene matches: 9. Germline assignment: CDR1 SEHNR and CDR2 FQNEAQ (reference sequence).

The chain is built from TRBV5-1 and TRBJ1-6, with D possibly TRBD1 on 5 matching bases. Germline V lookup: CDR1 SGHRS, CDR2 YFSETQ. The germline V and J ends were trimmed by 6 bases and 11 bases, with 15 bases remaining between them. This CDR3 is 13 amino acids long. The CDR3 nucleotides are TGCGCCAGCAACCACGGCGGGGGTGCACCCCTCCACTTT. This encodes CASNHGGGAPLHF.

The rearrangement joins TRBV9 to TRBJ2-3, with D perhaps TRBD2 (6 bases). This CDR3 is built from 18 residues. Trimming took off 0 bases at V and 1 base at J, with 18 bases between the two ends. Germline V lookup: CDR1 SGDLS, CDR2 YYNGEE. Here the CDR3 DNA reads TGTGCCAGCAGCGTAGGCGGGATCAGATTTGAGGGCACAGATACGCAGTATTTT. This encodes CASSVGGIRFEGTDTQYF.